Shown below are 6 T cell receptor beta chains from a single sample sequenced in a study of T-cell memory formation after mild COVID-19. TCRdb passed the 5' RACE reads through MiXCR, listing each CDR3 protein once. The data contain under 700,000 distinct CDR3 sequences, over 20% of them singletons. The specimen was PBMCs or a T cell subset sorted from them (not recorded which). Receptors originate from an adult woman who had mild COVID-19 (a few samples of this study predate the infection). Cell type and time point are not known.

The rearrangement links TRBV6-1 to TRBJ2-1; a possible D gene is TRBD2 (5 bases). The V gene lost 6 bases and the J gene lost 0 bases, with 21 bases spanning the gap. The germline CDR1 and CDR2 sequences are MNHNS and SASEGT. The CDR3 length is 18 residues. The CDR3 region has the DNA TGTGCCAGCAGACACCCCCGCGGAGGAGCCAGCTCCTACAATGAGCAGTTCTTC. Translated, it gives CASRHPRGGASSYNEQFF.

The chain combines TRBV18 with TRBJ2-7, with 7 bases identical to TRBD2. CDR3 length: 12 residues. V shed 6 bases, J shed 6 bases, and the junction held 5 bases outside the gene matches. The germline CDR1 and CDR2 sequences are KGHSH and LQKENI. This CDR3 reads CASSSGGAEQYF. The CDR3, as DNA: TGTGCCAGCTCTTCGGGGGGAGCCGAGCAGTACTTC.

This clonotype was observed a few times. The chain is built from TRBV29-1 and TRBJ2-7, with TRBD1 identical over 10 bases. This CDR3 is built from 13 residues. Germline V lookup: CDR1 SQVTM, CDR2 ANQGSEA. The ends lost 5 bases at V and 6 bases at J; junction bases unmatched: 7. The CDR3 DNA sequence: TGCAGCGTTTACGGGACAGGGGACACCGAGCAGTACTTC. Protein sequence: CSVYGTGDTEQYF.

This clonotype appeared a few times. In DNA form, the CDR3 reads TGCGCCAGCAGCTTCTCCGGGACAGGGGACCATGAGCAGTTCTTC. Translated, it gives CASSFSGTGDHEQFF. The chain recombines TRBV5-1 with TRBJ2-1; TRBD1 aligns across 10 bases. Losses at the gene ends were 2 bases for V and 8 bases for J; bases not matched to a gene: 7. CDR1 is SGHRS and CDR2 is YFSETQ in the germline V gene. The CDR3 has 15 residues.

The chain is built from TRBV7-2 and TRBJ2-1; D is ambiguous. CDR1 SGHTA and CDR2 FQGNSA come from the germline V gene. Trimming removed 4 bases from V and 8 bases from J, with 6 bases in between. This CDR3 region has 11 residues. The DNA of the CDR3 is TGTGCCAGCAGCTCAAGGCATGAGCAGTTCTTC. Its translation is CASSSRHEQFF.

This clonotype has more than one count but fewer than ten. J is TRBJ2-1 and V is TRBV20-1, with D possibly being TRBD2 (6 bases). The V and J ends lost 4 bases and 3 bases respectively, with 10 bases between them. This CDR3 has 13 amino acids. Germline V CDR1 and CDR2: DFQATT, SNEGSKA (reference sequence). The CDR3 protein is CSAIAEVYNEQFF. CDR3 in DNA: TGCAGTGCTATAGCGGAGGTCTACAATGAGCAGTTCTTC.